Sequencing of this T cell receptor beta chain was carried out in a study of tumor and adjacent non-tumor tissue in lung cancer. The overall study: There were around eleven adenocarcinoma, a couple of squamous cell carcinoma and 1 small cell lung cancer cases. Regarding the study as a whole: Top 100 clones took a larger repertoire share in normal lung. Shorter survival was associated with higher TCR diversity in tumors.

This CDR3 has 14 amino acids. Per the germline V gene, CDR1 is SGHAT and CDR2 is FQDESV (reference sequence). No cell sorting was done before RNA was extracted from the tissue. This non-tumor lung sample came from over 3 cm beyond the tumor edge. This clonotype showed up just a few times. Its antigen is still unknown. The junction departs from germline at one end; a sequencing error may be responsible. A modified ARM-PCR protocol with three rounds of nested PCR amplified TCRbeta. TCRdb ran MiXCR on the multiplex PCR reads and lists one entry per CDR3 protein. The repertoire consists of roughly 82,000 distinct CDR3 sequences, with about 77% occurring once and the leading ten covering 20% to 25%.

J is TRBJ1-2 and V is TRBV11-1, with a weak D call TRBD1 (5 bases). The sequence was obtained from a woman aged 50 to 60 with non-small cell lung cancer. Specimen: distant non-tumor lung tissue. Here the CDR3 DNA reads TGTGCCGGCAGCTCGACGACAGAGTACTATGGCTACACCTTC. It codes for CAGSSTTEYYGYTF.